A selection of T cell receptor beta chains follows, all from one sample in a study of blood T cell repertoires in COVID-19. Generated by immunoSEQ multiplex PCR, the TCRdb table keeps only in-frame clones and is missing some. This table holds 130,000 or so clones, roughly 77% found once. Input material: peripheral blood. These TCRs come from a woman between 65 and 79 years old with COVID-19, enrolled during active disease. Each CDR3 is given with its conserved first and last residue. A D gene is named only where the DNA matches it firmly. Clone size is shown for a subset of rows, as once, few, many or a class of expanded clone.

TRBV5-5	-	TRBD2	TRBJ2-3	CASSSLLAGVGTDTQYF	TGTGCCAGCAGCTCGCTGTTGGCGGGGGTGGGTACAGATACGCAGTATTTT
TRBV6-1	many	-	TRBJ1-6	CASSAPPGGSNSPLHF	TGTGCCAGCAGTGCTCCTCCGGGGGGGAGTAATTCACCCCTCCACTTT
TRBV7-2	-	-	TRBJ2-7	CASSLGGTYEQYF	TGTGCCAGCAGCTTAGGAGGAACTTACGAGCAGTACTTC
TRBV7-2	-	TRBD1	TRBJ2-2	CASSLAGDRVTGELFF	TGTGCCAGCAGCTTAGCAGGGGACAGGGTGACCGGGGAGCTGTTTTTT
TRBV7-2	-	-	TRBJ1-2	CASILDRFYGYTF	TGTGCCAGCATCCTCGACAGGTTTTATGGCTACACCTTC
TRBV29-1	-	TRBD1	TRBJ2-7	CSVDRGQGGYEQYF	TGCAGCGTTGACAGGGGACAGGGCGGCTACGAGCAGTACTTC
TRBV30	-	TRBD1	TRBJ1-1	CAWSPDRATEAFF	TGTGCCTGGAGCCCTGACAGGGCCACTGAAGCTTTCTTT
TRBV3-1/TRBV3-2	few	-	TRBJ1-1	CASSPTQATEAFF	TGTGCCAGCAGCCCCACCCAGGCCACTGAAGCTTTCTTT
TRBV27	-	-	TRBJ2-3	CASSFRGSLPDTQYF	TGTGCCAGCAGTTTCAGGGGTTCCCTCCCAGATACGCAGTATTTT
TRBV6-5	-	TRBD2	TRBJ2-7	CASKLAGGPYEQYF	TGTGCCAGCAAGCTAGCGGGGGGCCCCTACGAGCAGTACTTC
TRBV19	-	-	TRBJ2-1	CASTYYNEQFF	TGTGCCAGTACTTATTACAATGAGCAGTTCTTC
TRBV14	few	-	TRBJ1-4	CASSQLANEKLFF	TGTGCCAGCAGCCAACTCGCTAATGAAAAACTGTTTTTT
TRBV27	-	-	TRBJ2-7	CASSSLYEQYF	TGTGCCAGCAGTTCCCTCTACGAGCAGTACTTC
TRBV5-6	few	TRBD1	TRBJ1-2	CASRPRDRFYGYTF	TGTGCCAGCAGGCCCCGGGACAGGTTCTATGGCTACACCTTC
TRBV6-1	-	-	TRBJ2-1	CASSEGPVEGGQFF	TGTGCCAGCAGTGAAGGGCCCGTCGAGGGCGGGCAGTTCTTC
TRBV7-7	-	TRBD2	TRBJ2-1	CASSLGAGGNNEQFF	TGTGCCAGCAGCTTAGGGGCGGGGGGGAACAATGAGCAGTTCTTC
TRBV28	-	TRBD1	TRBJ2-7	CASFGTGGNYEQYF	TGTGCCAGCTTCGGAACAGGGGGGAACTACGAGCAGTACTTC
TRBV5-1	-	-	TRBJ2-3	CASRVGSSTDTQYF	TGCGCCAGCAGGGTTGGTAGCAGCACAGATACGCAGTATTTT
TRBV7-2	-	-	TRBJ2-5	CASSRRETQYF	TGTGCCAGCAGCCGGAGAGAGACCCAGTACTTC
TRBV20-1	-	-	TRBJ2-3	CSARENTQYF	TGCAGTGCTAGGGAGAATACGCAGTATTTT
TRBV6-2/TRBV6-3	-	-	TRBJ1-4	CASSYSTPRGEKLFF	TGTGCCAGCAGTTACTCGACCCCACGGGGTGAAAAACTGTTTTTT
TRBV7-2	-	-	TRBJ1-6	CASSLLAGASNSPLHF	TGTGCCAGCAGCTTATTGGCGGGGGCGTCAAATTCACCCCTCCACTTT
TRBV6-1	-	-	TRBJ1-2	CASSESGYGYTF	TGTGCCAGCAGTGAAAGCGGGTATGGCTACACCTTC
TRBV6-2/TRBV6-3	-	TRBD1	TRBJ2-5	CASSYGTGRETQYF	TGTGCCAGCAGTTACGGGACAGGGAGGGAGACCCAGTACTTC
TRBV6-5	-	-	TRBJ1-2	CASRDSYNYGYTF	TGTGCCAGCCGAGACAGCTATAACTATGGCTACACCTTC
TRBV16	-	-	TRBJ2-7	CASSQFAGSSYEQYF	TGTGCCAGCAGCCAATTTGCAGGTAGCTCCTACGAGCAGTACTTC
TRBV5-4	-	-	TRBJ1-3	CASSLQASGNTIYF	TGTGCCAGCAGCTTGCAGGCCAGTGGAAACACCATATATTTT
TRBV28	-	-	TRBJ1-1	CASSYTQEPNTEAFF	TGTGCCAGCAGTTACACCCAGGAACCGAACACTGAAGCTTTCTTT
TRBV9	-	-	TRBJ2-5	CASSYGGAYQETQYF	TGTGCCAGCAGCTACGGCGGGGCGTACCAAGAGACCCAGTACTTC
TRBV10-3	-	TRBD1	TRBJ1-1	CAISGGGTGMNTEAFF	TGTGCCATCAGTGGGGGGGGGACAGGGATGAACACTGAAGCTTTCTTT
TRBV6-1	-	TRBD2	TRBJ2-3	CASSENSGGRDTQYF	TGTGCCAGCAGTGAAAATAGCGGGGGGCGGGATACGCAGTATTTT
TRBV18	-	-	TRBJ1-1	CASSRDKNTEAFF	TGTGCCAGCTCACGGGACAAGAACACTGAAGCTTTCTTT